A selection of T cell receptor beta chains follows, all from one sample in a study of control samples from healthy donors and cancer patients. Clones were sequenced by immunoSEQ multiplex PCR, and TCRdb holds only the in-frame ones, with some missing. The table records 150,000 to 200,000 clones, around 92% of them present only once. Sequencing was performed on blood. Receptor source: a woman aged 40 to 55 in good health. The CDR3 runs from the conserved cysteine through the conserved F or W. Each record gives: CDR3 length, D gene, J gene, V gene, clone size, CDR3 DNA, CDR3 protein. The D gene is left open where the match is weak. Only some rows state a clone size, as once, few, many or a class for expanded clones.

>10|NA|TRBJ1-1|TRBV15|NA
TGTGCCACCAGCAGATTAAAGGGATCCTTT
CATSRLKGSF
>16|TRBD2|TRBJ2-7|TRBV5-1|NA
TGCGCCAGCAGCTTTTTTCTGGCTAGCGGTACCTACGAGCAGTACTTC
CASSFFLASGTYEQYF
>14|NA|TRBJ2-1|TRBV19|NA
TGTGCCAGTATGGTCTCCCAATCATACAATGAGCAGTTCTTC
CASMVSQSYNEQFF
>11|NA|TRBJ2-5|TRBV20-1|few
TGCAGTGCTAGAGAGGGGGAGACCCAGTACTTC
CSAREGETQYF
>13|NA|TRBJ1-1|TRBV11-2|NA
TGTGCCAGCAGCCCCAGCCCCGGGAGGGAAGCTTTCTTT
CASSPSPGREAFF
>13|NA|TRBJ1-1|TRBV27|NA
TGTGCCAGCAGTTTTCAGGGTACCACTGAAGCTTTCTTT
CASSFQGTTEAFF
>15|NA|TRBJ2-3|TRBV18|NA
TGTGCCAGCTCAAACCCACTAGTCAGGTCAGATACGCAGTATTTT
CASSNPLVRSDTQYF
>18|TRBD1|TRBJ1-1|TRBV7-8|NA
TGTGCCAGCAGCTTAGTAACAGGGGCGGTCGGAACTAACACTGAAGCTTTCTTT
CASSLVTGAVGTNTEAFF
>14|TRBD1|TRBJ2-1|TRBV6-5|NA
TGTGCCAGCAGTCCGGGACAGGGGGCTCGAGAGCAGTTCTTC
CASSPGQGAREQFF
>14|NA|TRBJ2-5|TRBV19|once
TGTGCCAGTAGTTTCCGACATCAGGGAGAGACCCAGTACTTC
CASSFRHQGETQYF
>14|TRBD1|TRBJ1-1|TRBV5-4|NA
TGTGCCAGCAGTTACGGACAGGGGATCGCTGAAGCTTTCTTT
CASSYGQGIAEAFF
>15|TRBD1|TRBJ2-7|TRBV6-5|NA
TGTGCCAGCAGGTATGGGGACAGGGGCCCCTACGAGCAGTACTTC
CASRYGDRGPYEQYF
>12|NA|TRBJ2-5|TRBV4-2|NA
TGTGCCAGCAGCCAAGAAGAAGAGACCCAGTACTTC
CASSQEEETQYF
>14|TRBD1|TRBJ1-1|TRBV9|NA
TGTGCCAGCAGCGTAGAGGGGGCGAACACTGAAGCTTTCTTT
CASSVEGANTEAFF
>15|NA|TRBJ1-1|TRBV7-2|NA
TGTGCCAGCAGCTTAGCGGCAGGGGTGAACACTGAAGCTTTCTTT
CASSLAAGVNTEAFF
>14|NA|TRBJ1-1|TRBV28|NA
TGTGCCAGCAGTTTTATGCTAGGGGATACGGGAGCTTTCTTT
CASSFMLGDTGAFF
>15|NA|TRBJ2-3|TRBV7-9|once
TGTGCCAGCAGCATAGGGGGGCAGGGGTCAGATACGCAGTATTTT
CASSIGGQGSDTQYF
>14|NA|TRBJ1-3|TRBV5-4|NA
TGTGCCAGCAGCGCCCAGGGCTCTGGAAACACCATATATTTT
CASSAQGSGNTIYF
>14|TRBD1|TRBJ1-2|TRBV5-1|NA
TGCGCCAGCAGACCGACGGAGGGGGCGAGTGGCTACACCTTC
CASRPTEGASGYTF
>14|NA|TRBJ1-4|TRBV4-1|NA
TGCGCCAGCAGCCAACCTCAATATAATGAAAAACTGTTTTTT
CASSQPQYNEKLFF
>13|TRBD2|TRBJ2-1|TRBV3-1/TRBV3-2|NA
TGTGCCAGCAGCCCATCAGTGGGGACTATGGAGTTCTTC
CASSPSVGTMEFF
>17|NA|TRBJ2-3|TRBV5-1|NA
TGCGCCAGCAGCTTGCAGGACCTGGGATTTTCCACAGATACGCAGTATTTT
CASSLQDLGFSTDTQYF
>16|NA|TRBJ1-2|TRBV7-8|NA
TGTGCCAGCAGCTTAGGGTTTGCCAGCCGGAACTATGGCTACACCTTC
CASSLGFASRNYGYTF
>15|TRBD1|TRBJ2-3|TRBV5-1|NA
TGCGCCAGCAGCTTACAGGGGGCGTCGACAGATACGCAGTATTTT
CASSLQGASTDTQYF
>13|NA|TRBJ2-7|TRBV7-9|NA
TGTGCCAGCAGCTCGGAATACTCCTACGAGCAGTACTTC
CASSSEYSYEQYF
>18|NA|TRBJ2-2|TRBV4-1|NA
TGCGCCAGCTTCCCCATCGCGATAAGGCGGGCCACGGGGGGGGAGCTGTTTTTT
CASFPIAIRRATGGELFF
>17|TRBD1|TRBJ2-3|TRBV4-2|NA
TGTGCCAGCAGCTTATCCGGGACAGGGGGGAGGACAGATACGCAGTATTTT
CASSLSGTGGRTDTQYF
>14|TRBD1|TRBJ2-7|TRBV18|few
TGTGCCAGCTCACCACGGACAGGGCTTGGGGAGCAGTACTTC
CASSPRTGLGEQYF
>14|NA|TRBJ1-1|TRBV15|NA
TGTGCCACCAGCCGCGCTTCGGGGGACACTGAAGCTTTCTTT
CATSRASGDTEAFF
>15|NA|TRBJ2-5|TRBV15|NA
TGTGCCACCAGCAGAGCCAAGTTAGGAGCAGAGACCCAGTACTTC
CATSRAKLGAETQYF
>13|NA|TRBJ2-3|TRBV10-3|NA
TGTGCCACGGCCCTATCATCCACAGATACGCAGTATTTT
CATALSSTDTQYF
>15|NA|TRBJ2-3|TRBV7-2|once
TGTGCCAGCAGCTTAGCCCCAGGTATGGGAGATACGCAGTATTTT
CASSLAPGMGDTQYF
>13|NA|TRBJ1-1|TRBV5-1|NA
TGCGCCAGCAGCGTGACAATGAACACTGAAGCTTTCTTT
CASSVTMNTEAFF
>13|NA|TRBJ1-5|TRBV2|NA
TGTGCCAGCGGGACCGAGGTCAGTCAGCCCCAGCATTTT
CASGTEVSQPQHF
>14|NA|TRBJ2-1|TRBV28|NA
TGTGCCAGCAGTTTCGGTCAGGCTTACAATGAGCAGTTCTTC
CASSFGQAYNEQFF
>16|NA|TRBJ1-2|TRBV13|NA
TGTGCCAGCAGCTTATACCTAGGTGGGGATGCCTATGGCTACACCTTC
CASSLYLGGDAYGYTF
>13|NA|TRBJ2-2|TRBV5-6|NA
TGTGCCAGCAGCTTGTGGGGAACCGGGGAGCTGTTTTTT
CASSLWGTGELFF
>13|NA|TRBJ2-7|TRBV28|NA
TGTGCCAGCAGTTTCAAACGGCGCGACGAGCAGTACTTC
CASSFKRRDEQYF
>13|NA|TRBJ1-5|TRBV13|once
TGTGCCACCAGTCAGGGTCTCAATCAGCCCCAGCATTTT
CATSQGLNQPQHF
>15|NA|TRBJ1-2|TRBV14|NA
TGTGCCAGCACCCCAGATTGGCAATCCCAGGATGGCTACACCTTC
CASTPDWQSQDGYTF
>13|TRBD1|TRBJ2-7|TRBV9|NA
TGTGCCAGCAGCGGTCGGACAGGGAACGAGCAGTACTTC
CASSGRTGNEQYF
>12|NA|TRBJ1-2|TRBV3-1/TRBV3-2|NA
TGTGCCAGCAGCCAAGAGACCGGGGGCTACACCTTC
CASSQETGGYTF